This TCR beta chain comes out of a study of cytomegalovirus exposure and HLA in healthy donors. Study in general: The same platform as the roughly 670 first-cohort repertoires was used for the 100 to 150 validation repertoires, a later analysis reported. Study-wide findings and caveats: TCR beta chains numbering 164 were designated cytomegalovirus-associated. It was confirmed in vitro that three of the CMV-associated chains were specific for CMV antigens.

Libraries were prepared by immunoSEQ multiplex PCR; TCRdb keeps only in-frame clonotypes and omits some of them. The data show almost 75,000 clones, 85% seen once. The germline gives CDR1 LNHDA, CDR2 SQIVND (reference sequence). Germline trimming cut 10 bases from V and 7 bases from J; bases unmatched to any gene: 6. The CDR3 length is 12 residues. While the first cohort had 600 to 800 subjects, the donors belonged to the separate validation cohort of over a hundred subjects. This clone was recorded a few times. Its target is not known. The sequence came from a man between 25 and 39 years old in good health and CMV-seronegative. Sequenced material: PBMCs. The chain combines TRBV19 with TRBJ1-5; 8 bases fit TRBD1. CDR3 nucleotide sequence: TGTGCCATAGGACAGGGCTGGCAGCCCCAGCATTTT. Its translation is CAIGQGWQPQHF.